The 27 T cell receptor beta chains below come from one sample, sequenced in a study of shared clonotypes between healthy human individuals. Repertoires were generated with immunoSEQ multiplex PCR, while TCRdb's copy carries only in-frame clones and drops some. The table shows some 2 million clones, with roughly 94% occurring only once. Terminally differentiated effector memory CD45RA+ cells were excluded from the naive CD8 cells, which were CD45RO-negative and positively selected for CCR7. The sequenced sample was naive CD8+ T cells sorted from blood. Every receptor here comes from a young man in good health.

The chain joins TRBV14 to TRBJ1-1, with TRBD1 identical over 9 bases. The CDR3 loop spans 16 amino acids. Per germline, CDR1 SGHDN and CDR2 FVKESK. The V gene end was trimmed by 5 bases and the J gene end by 0 bases; junction bases not matched to a gene: 7. Here the CDR3 DNA reads TGTGCCAGCAGCATGACGGGACAGGGAATGAACACTGAAGCTTTCTTT. Protein sequence: CASSMTGQGMNTEAFF.

The chain links TRBV5-1 to TRBJ2-7; 8 bases match TRBD1. This CDR3 contains 17 residues. The ends lost 0 bases at V and 0 bases at J; junction bases unmatched: 8. Germline V gives CDR1 SGHRS, CDR2 YFSETQ. The CDR3 spells CASSLEIQGGNSYEQYF. Written as DNA, the CDR3 is TGCGCCAGCAGCTTGGAGATACAGGGGGGAAACTCCTACGAGCAGTACTTC.

The chain employs TRBV27 and TRBJ1-6; D might be TRBD1 (5 bases). Germline CDR1 is MNHEY and CDR2 is SMNVEV (reference sequence). CDR3 size: 16 residues. With 6 bases removed from V and 1 base from J, the gap between germline ends came to 13 bases. CDR3 in DNA: TGTGCCAGCAGCGTAGCGGGGGGGTCCTATAATTCACCCCTCCACTTT. Amino acid sequence: CASSVAGGSYNSPLHF.

This chain connects TRBV27 to TRBJ2-7, with 7 bases matching TRBD1. This CDR3 contains 14 residues. With 5 bases clipped from V and 3 bases from J, the junction kept 7 bases outside the gene matches. The germline V gene has CDR1 MNHEY and CDR2 SMNVEV (reference sequence). The CDR3 region has the DNA TGTGCCAGCAGTATGACAGGGATCAACTACGAGCAGTACTTC. This sequence encodes CASSMTGINYEQYF.

This clone was counted a single time. The chain has TRBV7-2 and TRBJ2-3; 7 positions agree with TRBD2. CDR1 SGHTA and CDR2 FQGNSA come from the germline V gene. The junction had 16 bases not matched to a gene; V was cut back by 5 bases and J by 8 bases. The CDR3 contains 16 residues. The CDR3 bases are TGTGCCAGCAGCGGTGCTGCGGGAGAACTCAGTGGTACGCAGTATTTT. Its protein product is CASSGAAGELSGTQYF. Combining the CDR3 with reference TRBV7-2 and TRBJ2-3 gives the whole variable domain GAGVSQSPSNKVTEKGKDVELRCDPISGHTALYWYRQSLGQGLEFLIYFQGNSAPDKSGLPSDRFSAERTGGSVSTLTIQRTQQEDSAVYLCASSGAAGELSGTQYFGPGTRLTVL.

About this clone itself: Other DNA sequences in this sample translate to the same CDR3. V and J are TRBV18 and TRBJ1-6; the match to TRBD1 covers 7 bases. Germline values: CDR1 KGHSH, CDR2 LQKENI. This CDR3 region has 16 residues. The trim removed 3 bases at V and 4 bases at J, leaving 6 bases unmatched. This CDR3 is CASSPRDRVYNSPLHF. CDR3 nucleotides: TGTGCCAGCTCACCGAGAGACAGGGTATATAATTCACCCCTCCACTTT.

The chain recombines TRBV9 with TRBJ1-1, with 7 positions matching TRBD1. V lost 3 bases and J lost 0; bases outside the gene matches: 14. The CDR3 is 18 amino acids. CDR1 SGDLS and CDR2 YYNGEE come from the germline V gene. The CDR3 protein is CASSDSGTIQGLNTEAFF. DNA of the CDR3: TGTGCCAGCAGCGATTCCGGAACAATACAGGGGTTGAACACTGAAGCTTTCTTT.

To note about this clone: Other DNA variants within this sample encode the same CDR3. The rearrangement uses TRBV11-2 and TRBJ2-4; 8 bases line up with TRBD2. Per germline, CDR1 SGHAT and CDR2 FQNNGV. The CDR3 is 14 amino acids. The ends lost 4 bases at V and 7 bases at J; junction bases unmatched: 6. The CDR3 loop is CASSSPTGGNIQYF. Written as DNA, the CDR3 is TGTGCCAGCAGCTCCCCGACGGGGGGGAACATTCAGTACTTC.

The chain carries TRBV30 and TRBJ2-7; D is unresolved. Germline lookup yields CDR1 GTSNPN and CDR2 SVGIG (reference sequence). The CDR3 covers 13 residues. V was cut by 1 base and J by 3 bases, with 10 bases left in between. CDR3 protein: CAWSEITHYEQYF. CDR3 nucleotides: TGTGCCTGGAGTGAAATTACCCACTACGAGCAGTACTTC.

CDR3 in amino acids: CASSEARGSYGYTF. For the CDR3, the DNA is TGTGCCAGCAGTGAAGCCAGGGGTAGCTATGGCTACACCTTC. The rearrangement uses TRBV2 and TRBJ1-2, with a possible D match to TRBD1 (6 bases). This CDR3 has 14 amino acids. Germline CDR1 reads SNHLY; CDR2 reads FYNNEI. The ends were cut back, 0 bases at V and 4 bases at J, with 9 bases in the middle.

As concerns this clone: The same CDR3 is also encoded by other DNA sequences in this sample. V is TRBV9 and J is TRBJ2-2; the D is unclear. V dropped 2 bases and J dropped 6 bases, with 5 bases sitting between them. Looked up from germline, CDR1 is SGDLS and CDR2 is YYNGEE. CDR3 length: 12 amino acids. CDR3: CASSVLPGELFF. The CDR3 DNA is TGTGCCAGCAGCGTCCTCCCCGGGGAGCTGTTTTTT.

The chain combines TRBV28 with TRBJ2-5; 12 nucleotides agree with TRBD1. Germline trimming cut 1 base from V and 4 bases from J; bases unmatched to any gene: 7. The germline V gene encodes CDR1 MDHEN and CDR2 SYDVKM. The CDR3 is 17 amino acids. DNA of the CDR3: TGTGCCAGCAGTTTATTCCCGGGACAGGGGGCCGGAGAGACCCAGTACTTC. Translating gives CASSLFPGQGAGETQYF.

The chain employs TRBV5-6 and TRBJ1-5; D may be TRBD1 (5 bases). In germline, CDR1 is SGHDT, CDR2 YYEEEE. With 0 bases removed from V and 5 bases from J, the gap between germline ends came to 12 bases. The length of the CDR3 is 15 residues. In DNA, the CDR3 is TGTGCCAGCAGCTTGGGGCAGGGCGGGTATCAGCCCCAGCATTTT. Residues: CASSLGQGGYQPQHF.

V and J are TRBV5-6 and TRBJ1-6; D possibly corresponds to TRBD1 (6 bases). This CDR3 contains 15 residues. Germline CDR1 is SGHDT and CDR2 is YYEEEE. The V and J ends lost 4 bases and 5 bases respectively, with 13 bases between them. CDR3 DNA: TGTGCCAGCAGCCCGCAGACAGGAAATAATTCACCCCTCCACTTT. Protein: CASSPQTGNNSPLHF.

The rearrangement uses TRBV7-9 and TRBJ2-1, with 10 bases lining up with TRBD1. This CDR3 region has 16 residues. Germline V CDR1 and CDR2: SEHNR, FQNEAQ (reference sequence). V shed 6 bases and J 6 bases; nucleotides not matched to a gene: 11. CDR3 nucleotide sequence: TGTGCCAGCAGTTCGAGCCCGGGACAGGGGACCAATGAGCAGTTCTTC. Its translation: CASSSSPGQGTNEQFF.

Details on this clone: Other nucleotide sequences in the sample specify the same CDR3. The rearrangement joins TRBV10-3 to TRBJ2-5; D is perhaps TRBD1 (5 bases). CDR1 ENHRY and CDR2 SYGVKD come from the germline V gene. The CDR3 is 11 residues long. Trimming removed 4 bases at V and 5 bases at J, with 5 bases between. CDR3 DNA sequence: TGTGCCATCAGTGGGGGCGAGACCCAGTACTTC. It translates to CAISGGETQYF.

The chain uses TRBV5-1 and TRBJ2-7; the D is unclear. The CDR3 totals 14 residues. In germline, CDR1 is SGHRS, CDR2 YFSETQ. V gave up 2 bases and J gave up 1 base, with 10 bases separating them. The CDR3 loop is CASSFRVASYEQYF. Written as DNA, the CDR3 is TGCGCCAGCAGCTTTAGGGTCGCTTCCTACGAGCAGTACTTC. Full variable domain (rest looked up from reference TRBV5-1 and TRBJ2-7): KAGVTQTPRYLIKTRGQQVTLSCSPISGHRSVSWYQQTPGQGLQFLFEYFSETQRNKGNFPGRFSGRQFSNSRSEMNVSTLELGDSALYLCASSFRVASYEQYFGPGTRLTVT.

The rearrangement uses TRBV28 and TRBJ1-2; D ambiguous. This CDR3 comprises 13 residues. Trimming left V 10 bases short and J 7 bases short, with 19 bases between. Germline lookup yields CDR1 MDHEN and CDR2 SYDVKM. The CDR3 DNA reads TGTGCCACCGGAGCTGCGGAGGTCCTTGGCTACACCTTC. Protein: CATGAAEVLGYTF.

The rearrangement joins TRBV13 to TRBJ2-7, with 10 bases matching TRBD1. J lost 6 bases, V lost 8 bases, and 4 bases had no gene match. Germline V gene lookup returns CDR1 PRHDT and CDR2 FYEKMQ (reference sequence). CDR3 length: 12 amino acids. The CDR3 sequence: CASGTGDTEQYF. In nucleotides, the CDR3 is TGTGCCAGCGGGACAGGGGACACCGAGCAGTACTTC.

This clone was recorded only once. The chain uses TRBV6-1 and TRBJ2-5; D gene unclear. Per the germline V gene, CDR1 is MNHNS and CDR2 is SASEGT. Trimming removed 9 bases at V and 2 bases at J, with 13 bases between. There are 13 residues in the CDR3. The chain's CDR3 is CASYPAPQETQYF. CDR3 DNA sequence: TGTGCCAGTTACCCGGCCCCGCAAGAGACCCAGTACTTC.

With respect to this clone: The sample has other DNA sequences that encode this CDR3 too. The chain employs TRBV6-6 and TRBJ2-7; D might be TRBD1 (6 bases). Trimming left V 11 bases short and J 1 base short, with 12 bases between. CDR1 and CDR2 (germline): MNHNY, SVGAGI (reference sequence). The CDR3 runs 12 residues. The CDR3 DNA is TGTGCCTCTACCGGACAGTCCTACGAGCAGTACTTC. Amino acid sequence: CASTGQSYEQYF.

The chain's CDR3 is CASSTGVYEQYF. The CDR3 DNA sequence: TGTGCCAGCAGCACCGGGGTATACGAGCAGTACTTC. This rearrangement joins TRBV6-6 to TRBJ2-7, with D perhaps matching TRBD2 (5 bases). The CDR3 has 12 residues. With 6 bases removed from V and 4 bases from J, the gap between germline ends came to 10 bases. CDR1 and CDR2 (germline): MNHNY, SVGAGI (reference sequence).

This chain joins TRBV5-1 and TRBJ2-7, with TRBD1 identical over 11 bases. The germline CDR1 and CDR2 sequences are SGHRS and YFSETQ. The CDR3 is made up of 16 amino acids. Trimming cost V 1 base and J 5 bases; bases outside gene matches: 8. In DNA form, the CDR3 reads TGCGCCAGCAGCTTGCACCCGGACAGGGGGCTCGACGAGCAGTACTTC. Its protein is CASSLHPDRGLDEQYF.

This clone has only a few counts. V gene TRBV7-2 combines with J gene TRBJ1-2; 9 nucleotides match TRBD1. After removal of 4 bases from V and 8 bases from J, the junction contained 14 bases not matched to a gene. This CDR3 has 16 amino acids. Germline V gives CDR1 SGHTA, CDR2 FQGNSA. CDR3 sequence: CASSYPRTGGFYGYTF. Written as DNA, the CDR3 is TGTGCCAGCAGCTACCCACGCACAGGGGGCTTTTACGGCTACACCTTC.

The rearrangement uses TRBV5-4 and TRBJ2-1; D remains ambiguous. This CDR3 has 14 residues. Germline assignment: CDR1 SGHNT and CDR2 YYREEE (reference sequence). The V end lost 2 bases, the J end lost 5 bases, and 11 bases lay between the germline ends. CDR3 sequence (DNA): TGTGCCAGCAGCTTTCGCGCTCCTAACAATGAGCAGTTCTTC. It codes for CASSFRAPNNEQFF.

This clone appeared a few times. The chain links TRBV10-3 to TRBJ1-5, with D unclear. Germline V CDR1 and CDR2: ENHRY, SYGVKD. V lost 0 bases and J 3 bases, leaving 9 bases between the germline ends. This CDR3 is 15 amino acids long. This CDR3 is CAISESPGDNQPQHF. The CDR3 DNA is TGTGCCATCAGTGAGTCCCCCGGGGACAATCAGCCCCAGCATTTT.

The V gene is TRBV7-2, the J gene TRBJ2-5; TRBD2 aligns across 13 bases. The germline V gene has CDR1 SGHTA and CDR2 FQGNSA. The CDR3 runs 14 residues. V lost 7 bases to trimming and J lost 5 bases; unmatched junction nucleotides: 4. The CDR3 region is CASKLAGGFETQYF. In DNA form, the CDR3 reads TGTGCCAGCAAACTAGCGGGAGGGTTCGAGACCCAGTACTTC.